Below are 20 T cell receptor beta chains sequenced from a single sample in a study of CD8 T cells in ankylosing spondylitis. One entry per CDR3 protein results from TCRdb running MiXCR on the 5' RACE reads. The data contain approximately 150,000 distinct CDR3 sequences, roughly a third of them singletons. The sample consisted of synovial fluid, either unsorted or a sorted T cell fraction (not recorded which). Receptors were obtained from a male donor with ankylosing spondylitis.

The CDR3 protein is CASSLIGGPNQPQHF. CDR3 nucleotide sequence: TGTGCCAGCAGTTTAATCGGGGGCCCGAATCAGCCCCAGCATTTT. The V call is TRBV28, the J call TRBJ1-5; tentatively, D is TRBD1 (6 bases). Trimming cost V 2 bases and J 4 bases, with 12 bases left between them. Per germline, CDR1 MDHEN and CDR2 SYDVKM. This CDR3 is built from 15 residues.

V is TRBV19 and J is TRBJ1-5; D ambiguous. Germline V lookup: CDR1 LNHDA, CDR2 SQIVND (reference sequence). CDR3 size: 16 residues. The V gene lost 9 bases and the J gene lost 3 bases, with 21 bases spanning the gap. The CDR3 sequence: CASQLWAERDNQPQHF. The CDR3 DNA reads TGTGCCAGCCAGTTGTGGGCAGAAAGGGACAATCAGCCCCAGCATTTT.

The chain's CDR3 is CASSGLTGTDTQYF. Here the CDR3 DNA reads TGTGCCAGTTCGGGACTTACTGGCACAGATACGCAGTATTTT. The chain recombines TRBV19 with TRBJ2-3; TRBD2 might be the D (6 bases). Deletions cut 8 bases from V and 1 base from J, with 13 bases between. The CDR3 is made up of 14 amino acids. Germline values: CDR1 LNHDA, CDR2 SQIVND (reference sequence).

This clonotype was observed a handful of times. The CDR3 DNA is TGTGCCAGCAGCCCCCGGGGGGGGGTCCCCCACGAGCAGTACTTC. Its translation is CASSPRGGVPHEQYF. The chain employs TRBV7-8 and TRBJ2-7; TRBD2 matches at 8 bases. The trim removed 5 bases at V and 5 bases at J, leaving 11 bases unmatched. Germline V gene sequence: CDR1 SGHVS, CDR2 FQNEAQ. CDR3 length equals 15 residues.

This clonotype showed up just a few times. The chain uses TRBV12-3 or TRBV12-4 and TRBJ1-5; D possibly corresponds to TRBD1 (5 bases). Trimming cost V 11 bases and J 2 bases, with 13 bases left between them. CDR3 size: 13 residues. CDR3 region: CASYGGGNQPQHF. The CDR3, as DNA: TGTGCCTCTTACGGGGGGGGCAATCAGCCCCAGCATTTT.

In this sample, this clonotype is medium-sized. This CDR3 reads CAITPGGEQFF. CDR3 DNA: TGTGCCATCACCCCCGGAGGTGAGCAGTTCTTC. The gene calls are TRBV10-3 and TRBJ2-1; D perhaps matches TRBD2 (5 bases). Per germline, CDR1 ENHRY and CDR2 SYGVKD. Trimming took off 7 bases at V and 9 bases at J, with 10 bases between the two ends. The CDR3 runs to 11 residues.

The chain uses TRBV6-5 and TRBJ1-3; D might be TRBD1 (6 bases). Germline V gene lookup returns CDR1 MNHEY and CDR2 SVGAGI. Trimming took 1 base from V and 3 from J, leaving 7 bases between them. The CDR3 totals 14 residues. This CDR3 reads CASSYWTDGNTIYF. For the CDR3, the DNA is TGTGCCAGCAGTTACTGGACAGATGGAAACACCATATATTTT.

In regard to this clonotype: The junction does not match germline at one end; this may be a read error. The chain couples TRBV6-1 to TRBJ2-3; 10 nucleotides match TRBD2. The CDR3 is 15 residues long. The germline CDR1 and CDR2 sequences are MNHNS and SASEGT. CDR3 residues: CATSAGGPSTETQYF. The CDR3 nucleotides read TGTGCCACCTCAGCGGGAGGGCCTAGCACAGAGACGCAGTATTTT.

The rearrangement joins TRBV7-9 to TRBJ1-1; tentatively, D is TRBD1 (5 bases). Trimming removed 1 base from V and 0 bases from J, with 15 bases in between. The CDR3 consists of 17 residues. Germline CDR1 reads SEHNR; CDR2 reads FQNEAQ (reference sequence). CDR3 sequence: CASSLDPGQGVNTEAFF. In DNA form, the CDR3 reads TGTGCCAGCAGCTTAGATCCCGGGCAGGGAGTGAACACTGAAGCTTTCTTT.

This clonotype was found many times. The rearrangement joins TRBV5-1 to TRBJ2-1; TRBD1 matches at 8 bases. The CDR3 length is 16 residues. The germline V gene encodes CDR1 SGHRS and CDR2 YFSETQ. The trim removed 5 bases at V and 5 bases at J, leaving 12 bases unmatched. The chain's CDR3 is CASSYYPGQANNEQFF. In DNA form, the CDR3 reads TGCGCCAGCAGTTACTATCCGGGACAGGCCAACAATGAGCAGTTCTTC. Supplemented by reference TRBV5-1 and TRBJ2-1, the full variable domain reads KAGVTQTPRYLIKTRGQQVTLSCSPISGHRSVSWYQQTPGQGLQFLFEYFSETQRNKGNFPGRFSGRQFSNSRSEMNVSTLELGDSALYLCASSYYPGQANNEQFFGPGTRLTVL.

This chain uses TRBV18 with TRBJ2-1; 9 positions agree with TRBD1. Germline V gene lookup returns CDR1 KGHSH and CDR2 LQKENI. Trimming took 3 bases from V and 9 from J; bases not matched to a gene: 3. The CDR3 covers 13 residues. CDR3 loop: CASSPGQGSEQFF. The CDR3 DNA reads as TGTGCCAGCTCACCGGGACAGGGCTCTGAGCAGTTCTTC.

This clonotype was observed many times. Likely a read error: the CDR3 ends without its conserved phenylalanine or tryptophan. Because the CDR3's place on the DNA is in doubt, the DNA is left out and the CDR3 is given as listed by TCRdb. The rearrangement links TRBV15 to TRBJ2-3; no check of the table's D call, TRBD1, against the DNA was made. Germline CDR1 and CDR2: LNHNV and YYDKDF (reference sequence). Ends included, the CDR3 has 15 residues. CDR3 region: CATSRDGSGWSPSGY.

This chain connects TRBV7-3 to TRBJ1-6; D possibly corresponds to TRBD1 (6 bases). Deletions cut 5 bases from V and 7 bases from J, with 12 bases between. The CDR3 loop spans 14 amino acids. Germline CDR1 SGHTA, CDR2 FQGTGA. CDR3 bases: TGTGCCAGCAGCCTGGACAGTCGGAATTCACCCCTCCACTTT. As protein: CASSLDSRNSPLHF. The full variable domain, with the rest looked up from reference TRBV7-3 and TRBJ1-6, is GAGVSQTPSNKVTEKGKYVELRCDPISGHTALYWYRQSLGQGPEFLIYFQGTGAADDSGLPNDRFFAVRPEGSVSTLKIQRTERGDSAVYLCASSLDSRNSPLHFGNGTRLTVT.

CDR3 region: CSARDVKVETQYF. CDR3 DNA: TGCAGTGCTAGAGATGTCAAGGTCGAGACCCAGTACTTC. The chain uses TRBV20-1 and TRBJ2-5; no definite D call. V was shortened by 0 bases and J by 5 bases, with 10 bases between the two germline ends. The V gene's germline CDR1 is DFQATT and CDR2 SNEGSKA (reference sequence). The CDR3 totals 13 residues.

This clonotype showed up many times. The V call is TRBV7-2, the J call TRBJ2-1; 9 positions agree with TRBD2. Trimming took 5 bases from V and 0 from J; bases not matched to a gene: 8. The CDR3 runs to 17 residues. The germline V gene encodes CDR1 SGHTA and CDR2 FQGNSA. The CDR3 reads CASSISFSGSSYNEQFF. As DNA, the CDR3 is TGTGCCAGCAGCATAAGTTTTAGCGGGAGCTCCTACAATGAGCAGTTCTTC.

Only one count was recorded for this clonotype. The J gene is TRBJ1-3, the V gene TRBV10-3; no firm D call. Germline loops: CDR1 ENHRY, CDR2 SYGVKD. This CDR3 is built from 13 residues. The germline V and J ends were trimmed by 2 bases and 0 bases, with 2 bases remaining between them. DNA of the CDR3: TGTGCCATCAGTGAGGACTCTGGAAACACCATATATTTT. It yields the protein CAISEDSGNTIYF.

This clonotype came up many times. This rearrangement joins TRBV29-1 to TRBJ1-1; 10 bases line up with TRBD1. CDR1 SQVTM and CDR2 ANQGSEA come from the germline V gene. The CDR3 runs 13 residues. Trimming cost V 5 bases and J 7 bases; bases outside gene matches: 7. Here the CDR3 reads CSVSGTGVYEAFF. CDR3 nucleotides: TGCAGCGTTTCCGGGACAGGGGTATATGAAGCTTTCTTT.

Here the CDR3 DNA reads TGTGCCAGCAGTTACGGGTCAGCCAGGTTCTACGAGCAGTACTTC. The encoded protein is CASSYGSARFYEQYF. The V gene is TRBV6-5, the J gene TRBJ2-7; D remains ambiguous. There are 15 residues in the CDR3. V was clipped by 2 bases and J by 3 bases, with 14 bases between them. The germline CDR1 and CDR2 sequences are MNHEY and SVGAGI.

CDR3 DNA sequence: TGTGCCAGCAGCCAAGAGGGGTCTAGCTCCTACAATGAGCAGTTCTTC. It codes for CASSQEGSSSYNEQFF. This chain uses TRBV4-2 with TRBJ2-1; D gene uncertain. Germline CDR1 reads LGHNA; CDR2 reads YNFKEQ. There are 16 residues in the CDR3. Trimming removed 0 bases from V and 0 bases from J, with 9 bases in between.

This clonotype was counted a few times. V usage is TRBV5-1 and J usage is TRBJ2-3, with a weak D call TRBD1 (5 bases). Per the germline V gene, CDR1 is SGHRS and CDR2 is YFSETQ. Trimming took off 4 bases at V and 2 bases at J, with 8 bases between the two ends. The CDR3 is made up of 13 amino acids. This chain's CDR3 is CASSRTPTDTQYF. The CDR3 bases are TGCGCCAGCAGCAGGACACCCACAGATACGCAGTATTTT.